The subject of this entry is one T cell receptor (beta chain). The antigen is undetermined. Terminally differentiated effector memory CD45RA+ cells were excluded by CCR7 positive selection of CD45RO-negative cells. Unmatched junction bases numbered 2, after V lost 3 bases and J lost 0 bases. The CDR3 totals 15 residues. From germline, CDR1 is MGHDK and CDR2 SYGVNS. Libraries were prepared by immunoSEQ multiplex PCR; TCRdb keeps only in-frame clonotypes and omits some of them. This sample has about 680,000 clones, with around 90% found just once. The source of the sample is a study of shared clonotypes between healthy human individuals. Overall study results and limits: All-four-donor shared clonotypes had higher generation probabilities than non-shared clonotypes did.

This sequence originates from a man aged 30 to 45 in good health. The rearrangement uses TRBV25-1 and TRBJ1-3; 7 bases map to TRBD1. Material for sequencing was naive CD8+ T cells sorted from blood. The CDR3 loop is CASSEGQFSGNTIYF. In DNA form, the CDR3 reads TGTGCCAGCAGTGAGGGACAGTTCTCTGGAAACACCATATATTTT.